The following is a TCR beta chain sequence with its context. Amplification used 60 Vbeta primers and 13 Jbeta primers. Profiled with immunoSEQ multiplex PCR; TCRdb holds only in-frame clones, not every one. The sample has 100,000 to 150,000 clones, roughly three fifths seen once. These data are taken from a study of cytomegalovirus exposure and HLA in healthy donors. Germline-derived CDR1 and CDR2 are MNHNS and SASEGT. V lost 0 bases to trimming and J lost 2 bases, with 8 bases between them. This CDR3 spans 15 amino acids. The receptor was derived from a woman aged 40 to 50 in good health and CMV-seronegative. Material for sequencing was PBMCs. The J gene is TRBJ1-5, the V gene TRBV6-1; D gene unclear. The CDR3 protein is CASSEAGLGNQPQHF. In DNA, the CDR3 is TGTGCCAGCAGTGAAGCGGGCTTGGGCAATCAGCCCCAGCATTTT.